A single sample is the source of the 9 T cell receptor beta chains below, sequenced in a study of T cell repertoires in cytomegalovirus infection. Their target antigens are unknown. A single record per CDR3 protein comes from TCRdb applying MiXCR to the reads. Of about 890,000 distinct CDR3 sequences listed, more than 25% were seen once; the top ten hold more than 12%. This specimen was cultured CD8+ T cells from PBMCs, taken from culture after CMV antigen stimulation. The receptors were gathered from a human donor in good health (CMV status not recorded). Some clones in this sample may be carry-over from other donors' samples.

J is TRBJ2-5 and V is TRBV20-1, with D tentatively TRBD1 (6 bases). The length of the CDR3 is 14 residues. Trimming pared 1 base from V and 2 bases from J, leaving 11 bases between. CDR1 is DFQATT and CDR2 is SNEGSKA in the germline V gene (reference sequence). The CDR3 protein is CSARGQAQQETQYF. DNA for the CDR3: TGCAGTGCTAGAGGACAGGCCCAACAAGAGACCCAGTACTTC.

The chain couples TRBV6-6 to TRBJ1-2; TRBD1 is a possible D gene (5 bases). This CDR3 comprises 19 residues. Trimming cost V 2 bases and J 0 bases, with 22 bases left between them. Germline CDR1 MNHNY, CDR2 SVGAGI (reference sequence). CDR3 DNA sequence: TGTGCCAGCAGTTACAACCCCAGGGAGGGGAGAGGGGCTAACTATGGCTACACCTTC. The encoded protein is CASSYNPREGRGANYGYTF.

This clonotype was seen many times. The rearrangement uses TRBV12-3 or TRBV12-4 and TRBJ2-7; 11 nucleotides align to TRBD1. Trimming took 3 bases from V and 4 from J; bases not matched to a gene: 2. There are 14 residues in the CDR3. Written as DNA, the CDR3 is TGTGCCAGCAGTTTTGGGACAGGGGGATACGAGCAGTACGTC. Translated: CASSFGTGGYEQYV.

This chain uses TRBV27 with TRBJ1-1, with D unclear. Per the germline V gene, CDR1 is MNHEY and CDR2 is SMNVEV (reference sequence). With 4 bases removed from V and 4 bases from J, the gap between germline ends came to 13 bases. This CDR3 is 14 amino acids long. This chain's CDR3 is CASSSFEGTTEAFF. In nucleotides, the CDR3 is TGTGCCAGCAGTTCTTTCGAAGGAACCACTGAAGCTTTCTTT.

This clonotype was counted between two and nine times. The J gene is TRBJ1-2, the V gene TRBV12-3 or TRBV12-4, with a weak D call TRBD1 (5 bases). The V gene lost 3 bases and the J gene lost 4 bases, with 12 bases spanning the gap. The CDR3 covers 14 residues. The CDR3, as DNA: TGTGCCAGCAGTTTCCCGACAGAGATCTATGGCTACACCTTC. Translated, it gives CASSFPTEIYGYTF.

This clonotype was counted many times. The chain has TRBV7-6 and TRBJ2-7; a weak D match, TRBD2 (5 bases). The CDR3 covers 15 residues. V lost 4 bases and J 0 bases, leaving 13 bases between the germline ends. Germline V CDR1 and CDR2: SGHVS, FNYEAQ. The CDR3 coding sequence is TGTGCCAGCAGCTCACCACCCGGGAACTCCTACGAGCAGTACTTC. It yields the protein CASSSPPGNSYEQYF.

This clonotype was seen more than once but under ten times. The V call is TRBV9, the J call TRBJ1-2, with a possible D match to TRBD1 (6 bases). The germline CDR1 and CDR2 sequences are SGDLS and YYNGEE. The CDR3 is 14 residues long. V was cut by 4 bases and J by 0 bases, with 10 bases left in between. CDR3 loop: CASSWDTSNYGYTF. The CDR3 coding sequence is TGTGCCAGCAGCTGGGACACATCTAACTATGGCTACACCTTC.

In its sample, this clonotype was seen many times. This chain uses TRBV4-1 with TRBJ1-2; D is unresolved. The length of the CDR3 is 13 residues. V was shortened by 0 bases and J by 4 bases, with 6 bases between the two germline ends. CDR1 and CDR2 from the germline V gene are MGHRA and YSYEKL. The CDR3 protein is CASSQDSLYGYTF. The CDR3 DNA sequence: TGCGCCAGCAGCCAAGACAGCCTCTATGGCTACACCTTC.

J is TRBJ1-6 and V is TRBV12-3 or TRBV12-4; possible D gene TRBD1, 6 bases. Trimming removed 5 bases at V and 0 bases at J, with 8 bases between. This CDR3 has 15 amino acids. The CDR3 nucleotides read TGTGCCAGCAGTGCAGGGGCCTCCTATAATTCACCCCTCCACTTT. Translated, it gives CASSAGASYNSPLHF.